Listed below are T cell receptor beta chains from one sample, sequenced in a study of blood T cell repertoires in COVID-19. Produced via immunoSEQ multiplex PCR; TCRdb's table is partial and in-frame only. The sample yields 200,000 to 250,000 clones, approximately 86% seen once. Sequencing was performed on peripheral blood. The source of these receptors is a man between 18 and 35 years old with active or convalescent COVID-19. Both conserved end residues are part of each CDR3.

J gene | V gene | CDR3 protein
TRBJ1-2 | TRBV5-1 | CASSLFGSERVDYGYTF
TRBJ1-5 | TRBV30 | CAWGGTGGNQPQHF
TRBJ2-1 | TRBV28 | CASREDYLQEQFF
TRBJ2-1 | TRBV4-1 | CASSQDPSGASYNEQFF
TRBJ1-6 | TRBV6-5 | CASRPHGTRNSPLHF
TRBJ2-3 | TRBV3-1/TRBV3-2 | CASSQVGSGTDTQYF
TRBJ2-1 | TRBV27 | CASSPDRGLHNEQFF
TRBJ1-2 | TRBV16 | CASSQSTSQGYTF
TRBJ1-2 | TRBV3-1/TRBV3-2 | CASSQATGSKGFGGYTF
TRBJ2-6 | TRBV28 | CATQGALSSGANVLTF
TRBJ1-1 | TRBV28 | CASSLFGGGTEAFF
TRBJ1-4 | TRBV7-9 | CASSLLVLRATNEKLFF
TRBJ1-5 | TRBV7-8 | CASSLARGRVTQPQHF
TRBJ1-4 | TRBV28 | CASSFLGQGREKLFF
TRBJ1-6 | TRBV7-2 | CASSLIRQVNSPLHF
TRBJ2-3 | TRBV4-2 | CASSQELAGGVTDTQYF
TRBJ1-4 | TRBV4-3 | CASSQAGAGTGDTKLFF
TRBJ1-6 | TRBV28 | CASSRTGGGSPLHF
TRBJ1-2 | TRBV5-1 | CASSLAAVTNYGYTF
TRBJ2-2 | TRBV24-1 | CATRREAAGELFF
TRBJ2-7 | TRBV7-3 | CASATSRDSYEQYF
TRBJ2-3 | TRBV9 | CASSISGVTDTQYF
TRBJ1-3 | TRBV24-1 | CATSDAGKGNTIYF
TRBJ2-7 | TRBV7-9 | CASSSRDRGLGEQYF
TRBJ2-7 | TRBV7-2 | CASSPPGFYEQYF
TRBJ2-5 | TRBV13 | CASSLQSWGLPQETQYF
TRBJ2-7 | TRBV18 | CASSPDRPSGKYF
TRBJ2-3 | TRBV12-3/TRBV12-4 | CASSSSTDTQYF
TRBJ1-1 | TRBV5-3 | CARSSIAGLMNTEAFF
TRBJ1-2 | TRBV27 | CASSFIGPGGPNYGYTF
TRBJ2-7 | TRBV30 | CAWSVFGGYEQYF
TRBJ2-1 | TRBV19 | CASSIDSTKTSGSYNEQFF
TRBJ1-6 | TRBV3-1/TRBV3-2 | CASSPVSSYNSPLHF
TRBJ2-7 | TRBV19 | CASSFTSSYEQYF
TRBJ2-1 | TRBV27 | CASSLYAGGGNEQFF
TRBJ1-3 | TRBV3-1/TRBV3-2 | CAAGSLSGNTIYF
TRBJ2-1 | TRBV28 | CASSPMTGSGSSYNEQFF
TRBJ1-4 | TRBV29-1 | CSVGQGVGEKLFF
TRBJ1-2 | TRBV29-1 | CSVGQGGGYTF
TRBJ2-1 | TRBV10-2 | CASSELAGVQGEQFF
TRBJ1-1 | TRBV6-1 | CASSEQGALMNTEAFF
TRBJ2-3 | TRBV24-1 | CATSDPGGLAGSTDTQYF
TRBJ1-1 | TRBV19 | CASRSDRGKNTEAFF
TRBJ2-2 | TRBV29-1 | CSAQPGSDTGELFF
TRBJ1-5 | TRBV11-2 | CASSTGGGDRTQHF
TRBJ1-2 | TRBV15 | CATSRDWAGGYTF
TRBJ2-7 | TRBV7-8 | CASSLWGVYEQYF
TRBJ2-3 | TRBV7-2 | CASSLEGTGTPRPQYF
TRBJ2-5 | TRBV5-6 | CASSLFPRQETQYF
TRBJ1-2 | TRBV19 | CASSTGQFFSYGYTF
TRBJ2-1 | TRBV29-1 | CSVVTSGRNNEQFF
TRBJ2-1 | TRBV4-1 | CASSHSGRHEQFF
TRBJ1-5 | TRBV19 | CASSTLTSSTALRPQHF
TRBJ2-1 | TRBV4-2 | CASSPVRSGTLDRYNEQFF
TRBJ1-5 | TRBV29-1 | CSVVSGGTQPQHF
TRBJ2-7 | TRBV5-5 | CASSPFIGGDEQYF
TRBJ2-7 | TRBV11-2 | CASSYRGVSYEQYF
TRBJ2-1 | TRBV19 | CASSSGTSGGGSYNEQFF
TRBJ2-7 | TRBV2 | CASSAAGVNEQYF